These 6 T cell receptor beta chains share one sample of origin, sequenced in a study of blood T cell repertoires in COVID-19. Here immunoSEQ multiplex PCR was the method, and the copy in TCRdb shows in-frame clones only, minus some. Here the sample spans fewer than 350,000 clones, under 90% being singletons. Sequencing was done on a sample of PBMCs or T cells enriched from blood (not recorded which). Receptor source: a man in his 60s who had recovered from COVID-19.

V gene TRBV18 combines with J gene TRBJ2-2; 9 bases line up with TRBD2. Germline trimming cut 3 bases from V and 4 bases from J; bases unmatched to any gene: 12. Per germline, CDR1 KGHSH and CDR2 LQKENI. This CDR3 spans 18 amino acids. The CDR3 DNA reads TGTGCCAGCTCACCCAATCTAGCGGGGCTCCAAGGCACCGGGGAGCTGTTTTTT. As protein: CASSPNLAGLQGTGELFF.

CDR3 nucleotides: TGTGCCAGTAGTAATAGCGGGTACTCCTACGAGCAGTACTTC. This gives the protein CASSNSGYSYEQYF. The chain recombines TRBV19 with TRBJ2-7; TRBD2 matches at 7 bases. CDR1 is LNHDA, CDR2 SQIVND, per germline (reference sequence). CDR3 length: 14 amino acids. V lost 4 bases and J lost 0; bases outside the gene matches: 3.

The genes are TRBV6-5 and TRBJ2-2, with D perhaps TRBD2 (6 bases). The germline CDR1 and CDR2 sequences are MNHEY and SVGAGI. V gave up 8 bases and J gave up 1 base, with 11 bases separating them. CDR3 length: 14 amino acids. This CDR3 is CASSSAVNTGELFF. CDR3 DNA sequence: TGTGCCAGCTCTAGCGCCGTGAACACCGGGGAGCTGTTTTTT.

V and J are TRBV2 and TRBJ2-3, with 10 bases fitting TRBD2. The J segment lost 3 bases and the V segment lost 3 bases, leaving 3 bases of the junction unmatched. This CDR3 has 15 amino acids. The germline V gene encodes CDR1 SNHLY and CDR2 FYNNEI. The CDR3 DNA reads TGTGCCAGCAGTGACGCTAGCGGGAGTACAGATACGCAGTATTTT. Its translation is CASSDASGSTDTQYF.

The chain links TRBV5-1 to TRBJ2-7; D perhaps matches TRBD2 (6 bases). The germline CDR1 and CDR2 sequences are SGHRS and YFSETQ. CDR3 length: 15 residues. The V gene lost 0 bases and the J gene lost 5 bases, with 15 bases spanning the gap. The CDR3 here is CASSLVTGRADEQYF. CDR3 DNA sequence: TGCGCCAGCAGCTTGGTGACCGGGAGAGCCGACGAGCAGTACTTC.

The V gene is TRBV7-3, the J gene TRBJ2-1; 7 nucleotides align to TRBD1. The germline gives CDR1 SGHTA, CDR2 FQGTGA. The CDR3 covers 14 residues. V dropped 5 bases and J dropped 3; count of bases not matched to a gene: 4. The CDR3 nucleotides read TGTGCCAGCAGCCCACAGGGGAGCTACAATGAGCAGTTCTTC. It encodes CASSPQGSYNEQFF. The whole variable domain, filled in from reference TRBV7-3 and TRBJ2-1, reads GAGVSQTPSNKVTEKGKYVELRCDPISGHTALYWYRQSLGQGPEFLIYFQGTGAADDSGLPNDRFFAVRPEGSVSTLKIQRTERGDSAVYLCASSPQGSYNEQFFGPGTRLTVL.